This T cell receptor (beta chain) was recovered during a study of CXCR3-negative and CXCR3-positive naive CD8 T cells. Looking at the study overall: There were approximately 140 million TRB reads altogether, and each library had about 1.5 +/- 0.3 million of them.

cDNA libraries for TRB were generated by 5' RACE incorporating UMI labels. TCRdb reanalyzed the 5' RACE reads, giving one entry per CDR3 protein sequence and no DNA. The sample totals tens of thousands of distinct CDR3 sequences. Study-wide results and caveats: Comparably high diversity was seen in both naive subsets, and much lower diversity in memory CD8+ cells. Surface CD5 looked about the same in the naive subsets, so the authors worked out TCR strength from TRB CDR3 properties.

Germline lookup yields CDR1 MNHEY and CDR2 SMNVEV (reference sequence). This CDR3 is 13 amino acids long. A word on this clonotype: Its cognate antigen is unknown.

The chain uses TRBV27 and TRBJ2-7; TCRdb returns TRBD1, unconfirmable since there is no DNA. This TCR derives from a human donor in good health. Some clones in this sample may be carry-over from other donors' samples. The sample comprised naive CXCR3- CD8+ T cells from blood. This sample's subset: CD45RO-CCR7+CD27+CD95- naive CD8+ T cells lacking CXCR3 (TNR3-). CDR3 sequence: CASSLRGEYEQYF.